The 12 T cell receptor beta chains presented below share a single source sample, sequenced in a study of a mutant IDH1 vaccine in newly diagnosed glioma. This table comes from immunoSEQ multiplex PCR, and its TCRdb copy is limited to in-frame clones, with some not included. This table holds 60,000 to 85,000 clones, more than 65% found once. This sample's time point: baseline, week 1 (first vaccination visit). Stated treatment: pre-vaccination baseline after standard-of-care therapy. The material sequenced was PBMCs, taken from a glioma patient treated with radiotherapy, temozolomide or both. All receptors derive from a man aged 45-65 years with glioma.

The rearrangement joins TRBV6-5 to TRBJ2-7; D is perhaps TRBD1 (5 bases). Germline CDR1 is MNHEY and CDR2 is SVGAGI. The CDR3 totals 12 residues. Trimming cost V 5 bases and J 3 bases, with 8 bases left between them. DNA for the CDR3: TGTGCCAGCAGTCCAACAGGCTACGAGCAGTACTTC. Protein product: CASSPTGYEQYF.

Here the CDR3 DNA reads TGTGCCAGCAGCCCCTGGTTTGGAGAGACCCAGTACTTC. Translated, it gives CASSPWFGETQYF. The chain joins TRBV5-6 to TRBJ2-5; D unresolved. The germline gives CDR1 SGHDT, CDR2 YYEEEE. The CDR3 loop spans 13 amino acids. The V gene lost 4 bases and the J gene lost 4 bases, with 11 bases spanning the gap.

This clone was found once. The V call is TRBV6-4, the J call TRBJ2-1, with 11 positions matching TRBD2. J lost 6 bases, V lost 6 bases, and 13 bases had no gene match. Germline values: CDR1 MRHNA, CDR2 SNTAGT. The CDR3 contains 17 residues. This CDR3 reads CASRPGASGGIGNEQFF. The CDR3 DNA is TGTGCCAGCAGGCCCGGGGCTAGCGGGGGGATCGGCAATGAGCAGTTCTTC.

By share, this clone ranks as medium-sized. The CDR3 protein is CASRAVSYEQYF. CDR3 bases: TGTGCCAGCAGGGCAGTTTCCTACGAGCAGTACTTC. This chain uses TRBV2 with TRBJ2-7, with D hard to call. V was shortened by 6 bases and J by 1 base, with 7 bases between the two germline ends. CDR1 is SNHLY and CDR2 is FYNNEI in the germline V gene. The CDR3 is 12 amino acids. Complete variable domain (other parts from reference TRBV2 and TRBJ2-7): EPEVTQTPSHQVTQMGQEVILRCVPISNHLYFYWYRQILGQKVEFLVSFYNNEISEKSEIFDDQFSVERPDGSNFTLKIRSTKLEDSAMYFCASRAVSYEQYFGPGTRLTVT.

A remark on this clone: Sequence at one end of the junction differs from germline and may be a read error. This chain connects TRBV7-7 to TRBJ2-2; TRBD1 might be the D (6 bases). The CDR3 is made up of 15 amino acids. In germline, CDR1 is SSHAT, CDR2 FNYEAQ (reference sequence). CDR3 in amino acids: CASSHDRQNTGELFF. In nucleotides, the CDR3 is TGTGCTAGCAGCCACGACAGGCAGAACACCGGGGAGCTGTTTTTT.

The rearrangement joins TRBV7-2 to TRBJ2-7; possible D gene TRBD1, 5 bases. This CDR3 is 15 amino acids long. Germline assignment: CDR1 SGHTA and CDR2 FQGNSA. The germline V and J ends were trimmed by 0 bases and 5 bases, with 14 bases remaining between them. This CDR3 is CASSLAAGLRNEQYF. Here the CDR3 DNA reads TGTGCCAGCAGCTTAGCCGCAGGGTTAAGGAACGAGCAGTACTTC.

The chain combines TRBV30 with TRBJ2-1; TRBD2 matches at 8 bases. Germline V gene lookup returns CDR1 GTSNPN and CDR2 SVGIG (reference sequence). With 3 bases clipped from V and 4 bases from J, the junction kept 8 bases outside the gene matches. The CDR3 is made up of 15 amino acids. The CDR3 spells CAWSEGTRPYNEQFF. CDR3 in DNA: TGTGCCTGGAGCGAGGGGACTAGACCTTACAATGAGCAGTTCTTC.

The chain links TRBV6-4 to TRBJ1-1; perhaps TRBD1 as D (5 bases). V was clipped by 2 bases and J by 4 bases, with 8 bases between them. Germline V gives CDR1 MRHNA, CDR2 SNTAGT. The CDR3 has 13 amino acids. The CDR3 here is CASSDGGSTEAFF. Written as DNA, the CDR3 is TGTGCCAGCAGTGACGGGGGGTCCACTGAAGCTTTCTTT.

The table lists this clone with a few counts. This chain uses TRBV25-1 with TRBJ1-6; 7 nucleotides match TRBD1. The germline CDR1 and CDR2 sequences are MGHDK and SYGVNS. V shed 5 bases, J shed 10 bases, and the junction held 2 bases outside the gene matches. This CDR3 is 12 amino acids long. The CDR3 is CASSTGESPLHF. CDR3 coding DNA: TGTGCCAGCAGTACAGGGGAATCACCCCTCCACTTT.

CDR3 loop: CASGLGTYEQYF. DNA of the CDR3: TGTGCCAGCGGACTTGGAACCTACGAGCAGTACTTC. The chain uses TRBV7-9 and TRBJ2-7; D might be TRBD2 (5 bases). Germline V lookup: CDR1 SEHNR, CDR2 FQNEAQ (reference sequence). V lost 8 bases and J lost 2, with 10 bases in between. The length of the CDR3 is 12 residues.

This clone has more than one count but fewer than ten. The chain links TRBV5-1 to TRBJ2-3; TRBD1 agrees at 7 bases. CDR1 SGHRS and CDR2 YFSETQ come from the germline V gene. The CDR3 consists of 15 residues. The junction had 8 bases not matched to a gene; V was cut back by 3 bases and J by 4 bases. The CDR3 protein is CASSSEGGASDTQYF. CDR3 DNA: TGCGCCAGCAGCTCGGAAGGGGGCGCCTCAGATACGCAGTATTTT.

The V gene is TRBV11-3, the J gene TRBJ2-5; 8 nucleotides align to TRBD2. The CDR3 totals 13 residues. The V segment lost 5 bases and the J segment 2 bases; nucleotides outside the gene matches: 1. Germline V gene sequence: CDR1 SGHNT, CDR2 YENEEA. The CDR3 nucleotides read TGTGCCAGCAGCGTAGCGGGGCAAGAGACCCAGTACTTC. This translates into CASSVAGQETQYF.